This T cell receptor (beta chain) emerged from a study of shared clonotypes between healthy human individuals (dated by TCRdb to 2018 to 2021). Looking at the study overall: A few men and two women, aged 18 to 49 years, made up the cohort. To increase sequencing depth and limit assay-specific biases, different laboratories used diverse techniques to prepare libraries and sequence TCR repertoires. Per donor, leukapheresis produced somewhere between about 0.9 and 10 billion PBMCs. Blood TCR repertoires of roughly five healthy adults were deeply sequenced to estimate repertoire size and the extent of clonotype sharing between individuals. For each donor, three plates each were used for CD4 naive and CD4 memory, two plates were used for CD8 naive, and one plate was used for CD8 memory. What the research found in general, with its limitations: Pairwise subsampling indicated that sequencing depth was expected to affect the degree of clonotype sharing among donors. Approximately 4.8% of naive CD4, approximately 3.7% of naive CD8, about 2.4% of memory CD4, and about 0.4% of memory CD8 clonotypes were shared across a few donors. Even with the large sequencing depth, rarefaction of the sorted-subset datasets indicated that sequencing was incomplete. Only blood was sampled, and tissue TCR repertoires likely differ from those in blood. Because the study included only a small number of donors, the genetic and exposure-history diversity represented was limited. Larger estimated clonotype richness was generally found for naive subsets than for memory subsets. Clonotypes shared by all four sorted-subset donors showed higher generation probabilities than non-shared clonotypes.

The donors were healthy, HIV-negative adults with no recently reported acute infections or vaccinations. All donors were Caucasian adults living in Nashville, Tennessee, USA. CD4+ T cells were enriched by magnetic negative selection, after which naive cells were positively selected on CD45RA and the negative fraction was taken as the memory subset. Blood was collected by leukapheresis, and PBMCs were isolated by Ficoll-Histopaque density gradient centrifugation and then cryopreserved in liquid nitrogen vapor phase. Analytical flow cytometry was used to check the purity and quantity of each magnetically sorted T cell population. From each sorted fraction, genomic DNA was isolated and quantified by UV absorbance on a Nanodrop 2000c. Using the deep immunoSEQ assay, multiplex PCR amplified TCR CDR3 regions from genomic DNA. Genomic DNA extracted from each cell subset was distributed evenly over all wells of several immunoSEQ 96-well plates, and each plate served as one replicate. Each replicate PCR for sorted subsets received about 210 ng genomic DNA, equal to tens of thousands of T cell genomes. Purified libraries were measured with a Qubit 3.0 fluorometer, size-checked on a Bioanalyzer 2100, and measured again with the KAPA Library Quantification kit. Every immunoSEQ 96-well plate was sequenced on a dedicated single-read 150-cycle Illumina NextSeq 550 flow cell. As for the authors' bioinformatics: Because only junctional sequences without quality scores were contained in the immunoSEQ output, filtering matching that applied to full-length reads could not be performed. Sequences were annotated with PyIR, a Python wrapper for IgBLAST v1.9, using IMGT germline references to assign V/J genes and CDR3. Reads were filtered out if the reads had weak V/J assignments (E-value above 1e-6), no CDR3, stop codons, out-of-frame junctions, or ambiguous translated residues. V3J clonotypes were defined by identical inferred V gene, J gene, and CDR3 amino acid sequence. Percentage overlap between repertoires was computed as shared unique clonotypes divided by the size of the smaller repertoire. RTK rarefaction, the Chao1 estimator, and Recon v2.1 estimates of unobserved clonotypes were used to assess repertoire richness. Generation probabilities were computed with OLGA for all TCRbeta clonotypes obtained by the gDNA method from four donors. The source is immuneACCESS, and TCRdb retained only in-frame sequences with V and J called. Part of the clones is not carried over; for the studies checked, unresolved V genes explain less than half of this, and the remainder is unexplained. V, J and clone size reflect that table, while D and trimming were determined from the DNA. Present in this sample are 2,500,000 or so clones, approximately 94% of which were seen just once. The ten most abundant clones make up roughly 0.15% of the sample.

This clone was observed a few times. It has no known antigen specificity. No base quality information exists; no much larger clone differs at one position. In the germline V gene (reference sequence), CDR1 corresponds to DFQATT and CDR2 to SNEGSKA. The CDR3 covers 11 residues, taking in both the cysteine and the phenylalanine. Of the read, only the CDR3 DNA is kept; its 33 bases are in frame from base 1. At the junction V is shortened by 6 bases and J by 5 bases; bases outside the gene matches: 3. This receptor was obtained from a man between 18 and 35 years old in good health. The chain was built from TRBV20-1 and TRBJ1-1, with TRBD1 matching 7 junction bases. Sequencing input: naive CD4+ T cells sorted from blood. The cell subset or site label for this specimen denotes: CD45RA+ positively selected. The CDR3 sequence is CSAGQRTEAFF. The DNA sequence follows: TGCAGTGCGGGACAGAGGACTGAAGCTTTCTTT.